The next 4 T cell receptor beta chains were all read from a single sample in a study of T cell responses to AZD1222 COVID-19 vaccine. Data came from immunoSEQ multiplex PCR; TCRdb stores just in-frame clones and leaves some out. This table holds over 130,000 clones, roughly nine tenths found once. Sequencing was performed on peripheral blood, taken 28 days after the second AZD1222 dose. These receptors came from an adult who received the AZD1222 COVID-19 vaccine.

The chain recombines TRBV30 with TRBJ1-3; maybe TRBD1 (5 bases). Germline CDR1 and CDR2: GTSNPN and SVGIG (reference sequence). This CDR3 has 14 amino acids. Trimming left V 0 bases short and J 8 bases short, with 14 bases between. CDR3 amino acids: CAWSVPPGPHTIYF. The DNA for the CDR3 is TGTGCCTGGAGTGTCCCTCCAGGGCCGCACACCATATATTTT.

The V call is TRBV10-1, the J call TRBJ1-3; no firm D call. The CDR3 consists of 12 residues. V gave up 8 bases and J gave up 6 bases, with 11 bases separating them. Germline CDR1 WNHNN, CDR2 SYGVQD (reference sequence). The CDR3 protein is CASSPNENTIYF. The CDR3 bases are TGCGCCAGCTCGCCGAACGAAAACACCATATATTTT.

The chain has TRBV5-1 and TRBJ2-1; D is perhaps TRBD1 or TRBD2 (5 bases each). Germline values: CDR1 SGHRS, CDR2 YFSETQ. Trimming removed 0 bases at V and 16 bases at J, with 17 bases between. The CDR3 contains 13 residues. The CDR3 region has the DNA TGCGCCAGCAGCTTGGCAGGGAGTCTCGTCGGTTTCTTC. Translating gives CASSLAGSLVGFF.

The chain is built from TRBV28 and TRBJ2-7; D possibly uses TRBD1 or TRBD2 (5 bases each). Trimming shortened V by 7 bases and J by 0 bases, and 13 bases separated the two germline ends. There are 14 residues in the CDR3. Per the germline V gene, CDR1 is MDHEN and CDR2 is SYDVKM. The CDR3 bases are TGTGCCAGCACGAATGGGGGTAACTCCTACGAGCAGTACTTC. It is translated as CASTNGGNSYEQYF.